These T cell receptor beta chains were read from a single sample in a study of blood T cell repertoires in COVID-19. The table came from immunoSEQ multiplex PCR; TCRdb's copy has only in-frame clones and leaves some out. The sample has 250,000 or so clones, about 80% seen once. Sequencing was carried out using peripheral blood. The source is an elderly woman with acute or convalescent COVID-19. Both conserved end residues are part of each CDR3. D genes are given only for firm matches. Expanded clones are given a class, and other clones once, few, many or no size at all.

DNA	CDR3	J	D	size	V
TGCGCCAGCAGCAGACAGCCTACAGAGACAAATAATTCACCCCTCCACTTT	CASSRQPTETNNSPLHF	TRBJ1-6	-	-	TRBV5-1
TGTGCCAGCAGTTCAACGTCGGGACACCGCGGGGAGACCCAGTACTTC	CASSSTSGHRGETQYF	TRBJ2-5	-	-	TRBV28
TGCAGCTTGACAGAGAACACTGAAGCTTTCTTT	CSLTENTEAFF	TRBJ1-1	-	-	TRBV29-1
TGTGCCAGCACCGACGGCAGGTTCAACTACGAGCAGTACTTC	CASTDGRFNYEQYF	TRBJ2-7	-	-	TRBV28
TGTGCCAGCAGTGAAGGAGGCGCTCGTGTTGGTGAGCAGTTCTTC	CASSEGGARVGEQFF	TRBJ2-1	-	once	TRBV2
TGTGCCAGCAGCTTAGATTTGGGGGGAGTCGGTATAGATACGCAGTATTTT	CASSLDLGGVGIDTQYF	TRBJ2-3	-	-	TRBV11-2
TGTGCCAGCAGATACAGGGGAGGCGATCAGCCCCAGCATTTT	CASRYRGGDQPQHF	TRBJ1-5	TRBD1	-	TRBV2
TGTGCCAGCAGCTCCCGGACAGGCCAAGAGACCCAGTACTTC	CASSSRTGQETQYF	TRBJ2-5	TRBD1	-	TRBV7-2
TGCAGCGTTGCTGGGGCTTGGGAGACCCAGTACTTC	CSVAGAWETQYF	TRBJ2-5	-	-	TRBV29-1
TGTGCCAGCAGTTTACTAGCTCACCCGGCCACAGATACGCAGTATTTT	CASSLLAHPATDTQYF	TRBJ2-3	-	-	TRBV6-5
TGTGCCAGCAGCTTGAAGCGGGATACAGATACGCAGTATTTT	CASSLKRDTDTQYF	TRBJ2-3	TRBD2	-	TRBV7-2
TGTGCCAGCACCGAACCCGACTTATATACGCAGTATTTT	CASTEPDLYTQYF	TRBJ2-3	-	-	TRBV6-6
TGCGCCAGCAGCTTGGACAGGGGGGATGGTGGCTACACCTTC	CASSLDRGDGGYTF	TRBJ1-2	TRBD1	-	TRBV5-1